These T cell receptor beta chains were read from a single sample in a study of blood T cell repertoires in COVID-19. The table came from immunoSEQ multiplex PCR; TCRdb's copy has only in-frame clones and leaves some out. The table includes tens of thousands of clones, approximately 88% detected once. Specimen: peripheral blood. These receptors all stem from a human donor in a cohort sampled during active COVID-19. CDR3s include the opening cysteine and the closing phenylalanine or tryptophan. Each record gives: V gene, D gene, J gene, CDR3 length, clone size, CDR3 protein, CDR3 DNA. A D gene is named only where the DNA matches it firmly. Expanded clones are given a class, and other clones once, few, many or no size at all.

v_call: TRBV29-1; d_call: .; j_call: TRBJ2-3; cdr3_length: 14; clone_size: .; cdr3_aa: CSVFGGGFTDTQYF; cdr3_nt: TGCAGCGTTTTTGGGGGCGGATTCACAGATACGCAGTATTTT
v_call: TRBV6-2/TRBV6-3; d_call: TRBD1; j_call: TRBJ1-2; cdr3_length: 16; clone_size: .; cdr3_aa: CASSLSLTGTGDGYTF; cdr3_nt: TGTGCCAGCAGTCTCTCCCTAACCGGGACAGGGGATGGCTACACCTTC
v_call: TRBV7-2; d_call: .; j_call: TRBJ1-2; cdr3_length: 17; clone_size: .; cdr3_aa: CASSLDQLGGDNYGYTF; cdr3_nt: TGTGCCAGCAGCTTGGATCAGCTGGGGGGGGACAACTATGGCTACACCTTC
v_call: TRBV28; d_call: .; j_call: TRBJ2-5; cdr3_length: 14; clone_size: once; cdr3_aa: CASTYRDLGETQYF; cdr3_nt: TGTGCCAGCACTTACAGGGATCTGGGAGAGACCCAGTACTTC
v_call: TRBV5-1; d_call: .; j_call: TRBJ1-2; cdr3_length: 17; clone_size: .; cdr3_aa: CASSLASPRTPNYGYTF; cdr3_nt: TGCGCCAGCAGCTTGGCCTCTCCGCGAACCCCTAACTATGGCTACACCTTC
v_call: TRBV19; d_call: .; j_call: TRBJ2-7; cdr3_length: 13; clone_size: .; cdr3_aa: CASSIRDSTEQYF; cdr3_nt: TGTGCCAGTAGTATACGGGACTCTACAGAGCAGTACTTC
v_call: TRBV30; d_call: .; j_call: TRBJ1-1; cdr3_length: 16; clone_size: .; cdr3_aa: CAWSSGAAKMNTEAFF; cdr3_nt: TGTGCCTGGAGTTCTGGAGCAGCAAAAATGAACACTGAAGCTTTCTTT
v_call: TRBV6-6; d_call: TRBD2; j_call: TRBJ2-1; cdr3_length: 17; clone_size: .; cdr3_aa: CASSHGTSGTKGNEQFF; cdr3_nt: TGTGCCAGCAGTCACGGGACTAGCGGTACGAAAGGCAATGAGCAGTTCTTC
v_call: TRBV28; d_call: TRBD1; j_call: TRBJ2-7; cdr3_length: 15; clone_size: .; cdr3_aa: CASSQPPTGAYEQYF; cdr3_nt: TGTGCCAGCAGTCAGCCCCCGACAGGGGCCTACGAGCAGTACTTC
v_call: TRBV5-1; d_call: .; j_call: TRBJ2-1; cdr3_length: 13; clone_size: .; cdr3_aa: CASSLDRDNEQFF; cdr3_nt: TGCGCCAGCAGCTTGGACAGGGACAATGAGCAGTTCTTC
v_call: TRBV7-8; d_call: TRBD2; j_call: TRBJ2-3; cdr3_length: 20; clone_size: .; cdr3_aa: CASSLVGRADYSGRTDTQYF; cdr3_nt: TGTGCCAGCAGCTTAGTGGGTCGAGCGGACTATAGCGGGAGAACAGATACGCAGTATTTT
v_call: TRBV5-5; d_call: .; j_call: TRBJ2-6; cdr3_length: 14; clone_size: once; cdr3_aa: CASSFGGGANVLTF; cdr3_nt: TGTGCCAGCAGCTTTGGTGGCGGGGCCAACGTCCTGACTTTC
v_call: TRBV7-8; d_call: TRBD1; j_call: TRBJ1-3; cdr3_length: 16; clone_size: .; cdr3_aa: CASSPSGQGLGNTIYF; cdr3_nt: TGTGCCAGCAGCCCCTCGGGACAGGGTTTAGGAAACACCATATATTTT
v_call: TRBV7-8; d_call: TRBD2; j_call: TRBJ2-2; cdr3_length: 16; clone_size: .; cdr3_aa: CASSLVVGTSAGELFF; cdr3_nt: TGTGCCAGCAGCTTAGTAGTAGGGACTAGTGCCGGGGAGCTGTTTTTT
v_call: TRBV13; d_call: .; j_call: TRBJ2-1; cdr3_length: 14; clone_size: .; cdr3_aa: CASSDRGSRNEQFF; cdr3_nt: TGTGCCAGCAGCGACCGGGGGAGCAGGAATGAGCAGTTCTTC
v_call: TRBV6-6; d_call: TRBD2; j_call: TRBJ2-3; cdr3_length: 15; clone_size: once; cdr3_aa: CASTTRGRGTDTQYF; cdr3_nt: TGTGCCAGCACGACGCGGGGGAGGGGCACAGATACGCAGTATTTT
v_call: TRBV5-5; d_call: TRBD1; j_call: TRBJ2-3; cdr3_length: 16; clone_size: .; cdr3_aa: CASSRKGQGFADTQYF; cdr3_nt: TGTGCCAGCAGCCGTAAGGGACAGGGGTTCGCAGATACGCAGTATTTT
v_call: TRBV19; d_call: .; j_call: TRBJ1-1; cdr3_length: 14; clone_size: few; cdr3_aa: CASSAGLLNTEAFF; cdr3_nt: TGTGCCAGTAGCGCGGGACTGTTGAACACTGAAGCTTTCTTT
v_call: TRBV27; d_call: .; j_call: TRBJ1-1; cdr3_length: 12; clone_size: .; cdr3_aa: CASSPTRTAAFF; cdr3_nt: TGTGCCAGCAGTCCTACTAGGACCGCAGCTTTCTTT
v_call: TRBV11-2; d_call: TRBD2; j_call: TRBJ2-2; cdr3_length: 19; clone_size: .; cdr3_aa: CASSFKSGAGFTNTGELFF; cdr3_nt: TGTGCCAGCAGCTTCAAAAGCGGGGCTGGATTTACGAACACCGGGGAGCTGTTTTTT
v_call: TRBV7-3; d_call: .; j_call: TRBJ2-3; cdr3_length: 14; clone_size: .; cdr3_aa: CASSYGGYRDTQYF; cdr3_nt: TGTGCCAGCAGCTACGGCGGATATCGGGATACGCAGTATTTT
v_call: TRBV4-1; d_call: .; j_call: TRBJ1-2; cdr3_length: 14; clone_size: .; cdr3_aa: CASSQDRRAYGYTF; cdr3_nt: TGCGCCAGCAGCCAAGACCGGCGGGCTTATGGCTACACCTTC